This T cell receptor beta chain derives from a study of T cell responses to AZD1222 COVID-19 vaccine. Regarding the study as a whole: Vaccine-associated CD4 TCRs ranged over spike, dominating at 160-218 and 743-854. Just a handful of AZD1222 recipients were seropositive at baseline.

As for this clone: The antigen remains undetermined.

From germline, CDR1 is SGHTA and CDR2 FQGNSA. The V segment lost 5 bases and the J segment 7 bases; nucleotides outside the gene matches: 5. This CDR3 contains 14 residues. Sequencing used immunoSEQ multiplex PCR; TCRdb keeps in-frame clones, though not all of them. The top ten clones hold over 0.95% of a sample with about 220,000 clones, just over 90% of them seen once. The chain has TRBV7-2 and TRBJ1-6; 7 nucleotides match TRBD1. The receptor's source is an adult in good health. The specimen comprised peripheral blood, sampled on day 0 of MenACWY control vaccination. CDR3 coding DNA: TGTGCCAGCAGCCTAAAGACAGGGAATTCACCCCTCCACTTT. Encoded protein: CASSLKTGNSPLHF.